Listed below are T cell receptor beta chains from one sample, sequenced in a study of T cells after yellow fever vaccination. TCRdb analysed the 5' RACE reads with MiXCR anew, one entry per CDR3 protein. Of 160,000 or so distinct CDR3 sequences in the sample, around 7.2% were seen once. The sample consisted of CD4+ T cells sorted from PBMCs, taken about 5 days after the first yellow fever vaccination. The source of these receptors is a man younger than 35 who received the YFV17D yellow fever vaccine. The CDR3 runs from the conserved cysteine through the conserved F or W. D genes are given only for firm matches. Only part of the rows carry a size: once, few, many, or a class if the clone is expanded.

size	V	D	J	DNA	CDR3
few	TRBV3-1	TRBD1	TRBJ1-6	TGTGCCAGCAGCCCCTTGGGGACAGGGGATTCACCCCTCCACTTT	CASSPLGTGDSPLHF
.	TRBV18	.	TRBJ2-4	TGTGCCAGCTCACCACCGGCCGGGTTCGTCAAAAACATTCAGTACTTC	CASSPPAGFVKNIQYF
many	TRBV7-9	.	TRBJ1-4	TGTGCCTCTACGTCGGATGAAAAACTGTTTTTT	CASTSDEKLFF
many	TRBV5-6	.	TRBJ1-1	TGTGCCAGCCCTGGGACGGGGAACACTGAAGCTTTCTTT	CASPGTGNTEAFF
.	TRBV7-9	.	TRBJ2-7	TGTGCCAGCAGCTCCCTCCTTACTGGGGTCGAGCAGTACTTC	CASSSLLTGVEQYF
few	TRBV6-2/TRBV6-3	TRBD2	TRBJ2-7	TGTGCCAGCAGTTACCGTGCAGCGGGGGGCTACTACGAGCAGTACTTC	CASSYRAAGGYYEQYF
many	TRBV6-5	TRBD1	TRBJ1-1	TGTGCCAGCAGTTACACCGGACAGGGGAACACTGAAGCTTTCTTT	CASSYTGQGNTEAFF
many	TRBV18	.	TRBJ2-7	TGTGCCAGCTCACCCACAAGTCGATTCGTACAGGGAGAATCCGAGCAGTACTTC	CASSPTSRFVQGESEQYF
many	TRBV10-2	.	TRBJ2-3	TGCGCCAGCAGGGGCCACGGGACCCAGGGGACAGATACGCAGTATTTT	CASRGHGTQGTDTQYF
many	TRBV10-3	.	TRBJ1-4	TGTGCCATCAGGCAGGGCTTGGGTAATGAAAAACTGTTTTTT	CAIRQGLGNEKLFF
.	TRBV5-1	TRBD2	TRBJ2-2	TGCGCCAGCAGCTTGGGAATCCTAGCGGGGGACTCCACCGGGGAGCTGTTTTTT	CASSLGILAGDSTGELFF
few	TRBV5-1	TRBD1	TRBJ1-2	TGCGCCAGCAGCCGGGACAGCTTGTATGGCTACACCTTC	CASSRDSLYGYTF
many	TRBV5-1	.	TRBJ2-7	TGCGCCAGCAGCTTCACGAGACAGACCTACGAGCAGTACTTC	CASSFTRQTYEQYF
many	TRBV7-7	.	TRBJ2-3	TGTGCTAGCAGCTTAGACGGGGGCACAGATACGCAGTATTTT	CASSLDGGTDTQYF
many	TRBV5-1	.	TRBJ2-2	TGCGCCAGCAGCTTGGTGTCGGGGGGCAACGGGGAGCTGTTTTTT	CASSLVSGGNGELFF
.	TRBV10-3	.	TRBJ2-5	TGTGCCATCAGTGAGTCGACTCGTGGGGGTCAGTACTTC	CAISESTRGGQYF
few	TRBV18	.	TRBJ2-2	TGTGCCAGCTCACCACCGAGGAAAACCGGGGAGCTGTTTTTT	CASSPPRKTGELFF
many	TRBV6-1	.	TRBJ1-1	TGTGCCAGCAGAAGACAGGTAGGGACCCCTGAAGCTTTCTTT	CASRRQVGTPEAFF
many	TRBV2	.	TRBJ2-3	TGTGCCAGCAGTGAAGCACGAGATACGCAGTATTTT	CASSEARDTQYF
.	TRBV20-1	.	TRBJ2-5	TGCAGTGCTAGAGCAAGTGTGTCTGAGACCCAGTACTTC	CSARASVSETQYF
.	TRBV28	.	TRBJ1-2	TGTGCCAGCAGAGCAGGGATCGGCTATGGCTACACCTTC	CASRAGIGYGYTF
few	TRBV7-6	TRBD1	TRBJ1-1	TGTGCCAGCAGCCAGGGACAGGGGAAGAACACTGAAGCTTTCTTT	CASSQGQGKNTEAFF
many	TRBV11-2	.	TRBJ2-1	TGTGCCAGCAGCCCCCTCGGGGGTACCTCCTACAATGAGCAGTTCTTC	CASSPLGGTSYNEQFF
.	TRBV5-4	.	TRBJ1-1	TGTGCCAGCAGCTTGGCCGGGGTAGTCTCTGAAGCTTTCTTT	CASSLAGVVSEAFF